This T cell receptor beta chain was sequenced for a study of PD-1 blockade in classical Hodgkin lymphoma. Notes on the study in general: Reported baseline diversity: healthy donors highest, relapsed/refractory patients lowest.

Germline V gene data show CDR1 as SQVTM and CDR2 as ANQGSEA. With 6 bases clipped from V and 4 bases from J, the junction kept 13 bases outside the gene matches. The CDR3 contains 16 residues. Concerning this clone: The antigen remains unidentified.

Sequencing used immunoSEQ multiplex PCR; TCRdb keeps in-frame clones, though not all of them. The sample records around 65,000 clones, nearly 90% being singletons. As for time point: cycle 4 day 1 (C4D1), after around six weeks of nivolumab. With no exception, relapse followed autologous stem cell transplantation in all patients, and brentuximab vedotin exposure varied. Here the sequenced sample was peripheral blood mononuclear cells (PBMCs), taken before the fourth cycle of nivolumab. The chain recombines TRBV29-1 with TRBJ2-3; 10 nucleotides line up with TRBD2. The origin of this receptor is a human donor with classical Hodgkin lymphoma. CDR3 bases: TGCAGCGTGGAGCCGTGGCTAGCGGGGGCCTCAGATACGCAGTATTTT. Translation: CSVEPWLAGASDTQYF.